This TCR beta chain is drawn from a study of cytomegalovirus exposure and HLA in healthy donors. V was clipped by 3 bases and J by 2 bases, with 15 bases between them. The germline gives CDR1 SGHAT, CDR2 FQNNGV. This CDR3 is 16 amino acids long. As for this clone: Antigen specificity is unknown.

Regarding the study as a whole: It was reportedly the case that the classifier diagnosed cytomegalovirus status with high specificity and sensitivity. Listed as cytomegalovirus-associated were 170 or so TCR beta chains. The records held CMV serostatus as the only immune exposure information.

PCR amplification relied on 60 Vbeta primers (plus 13 Jbeta primers). TCRdb's table, derived via immunoSEQ multiplex PCR, lists solely in-frame clones and lacks some. The table has 95,000 to 150,000 clones, roughly 77% seen once; the top ten hold 1.8%. V and J are TRBV11-2 and TRBJ2-3; a possible D gene is TRBD1 (6 bases). The source is a young man in good health and CMV-seronegative. Sample: PBMCs. CDR3 nucleotide sequence: TGTGCCAGCAGCTTCCCACCCAACAGGGCCACAGATACGCAGTATTTT. Translated, it gives CASSFPPNRATDTQYF.